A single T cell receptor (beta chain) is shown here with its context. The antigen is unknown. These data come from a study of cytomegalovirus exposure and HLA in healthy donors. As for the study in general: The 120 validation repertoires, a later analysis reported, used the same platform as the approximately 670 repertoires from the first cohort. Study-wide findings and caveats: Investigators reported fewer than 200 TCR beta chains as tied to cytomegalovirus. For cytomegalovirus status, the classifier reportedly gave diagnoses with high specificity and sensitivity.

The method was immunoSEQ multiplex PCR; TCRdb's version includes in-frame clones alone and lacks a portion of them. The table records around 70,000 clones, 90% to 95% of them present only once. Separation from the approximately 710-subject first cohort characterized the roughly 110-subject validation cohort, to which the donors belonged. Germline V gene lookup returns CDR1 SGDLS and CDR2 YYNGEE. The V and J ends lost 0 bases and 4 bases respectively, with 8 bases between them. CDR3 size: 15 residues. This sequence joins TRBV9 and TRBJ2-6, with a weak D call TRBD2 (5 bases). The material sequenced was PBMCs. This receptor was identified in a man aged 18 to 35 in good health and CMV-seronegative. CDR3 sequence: CASSVAGFGANVLTF. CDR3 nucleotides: TGTGCCAGCAGCGTAGCGGGGTTCGGGGCCAACGTCCTGACTTTC.